The 4 T cell receptor beta chains below were found in one sample sequenced in a study of blood T cells in healthy people across ages. A second about 7 to 11 cycle PCR used barcoded and J-beta primers. TCRdb recomputed calls from the 5' RACE reads with MiXCR, one row per CDR3 protein. The sample lists hundreds of thousands of distinct CDR3 sequences; approximately 21% were seen once. Source material: blood. These receptors were taken from a man in his 70s in good health.

The chain couples TRBV5-5 to TRBJ2-1; D unresolved. CDR1 and CDR2 from the germline V gene are SGHKS and YYEKEE (reference sequence). The CDR3 is 16 residues long. Trimming cost V 4 bases and J 4 bases, with 18 bases left between them. The chain's CDR3 is CASSGPGAHSYNEQFF. CDR3 sequence (DNA): TGTGCCAGCAGCGGGCCAGGAGCGCACTCGTACAATGAGCAGTTCTTC.

This clonotype was counted many times. V gene TRBV5-1 combines with J gene TRBJ2-5; no reliable D call. With 4 bases removed from V and 0 bases from J, the gap between germline ends came to 10 bases. Germline V gene sequence: CDR1 SGHRS, CDR2 YFSETQ. The length of the CDR3 is 14 residues. The CDR3 loop is CASSLRHHQETQYF. DNA of the CDR3: TGCGCCAGCAGCCTCAGACACCACCAAGAGACCCAGTACTTC.

The CDR3 DNA is TGTGCCAGCAGCTCGACAGGAGATGCAACTAATGAAAAACTGTTTTTT. Translated: CASSSTGDATNEKLFF. The V call is TRBV7-9, the J call TRBJ1-4; tentative D call: TRBD1 (6 bases). The germline V gene encodes CDR1 SEHNR and CDR2 FQNEAQ (reference sequence). Between the trimmed V and J ends, which lost 4 bases and 0 bases, there was a span of 12 bases. The CDR3 sequence is 16 residues long. The full variable domain, with the rest looked up from reference TRBV7-9 and TRBJ1-4, is DTGVSQNPRHKITKRGQNVTFRCDPISEHNRLYWYRQTLGQGPEFLTYFQNEAQLEKSRLLSDRFSAERPKGSFSTLEIQRTEQGDSAMYLCASSSTGDATNEKLFFGSGTQLSVL.

This clonotype was detected only a few times. The chain joins TRBV7-8 to TRBJ2-3; 7 bases fit TRBD1. This CDR3 has 15 amino acids. CDR1 SGHVS and CDR2 FQNEAQ come from the germline V gene. Unmatched junction bases numbered 10, after V lost 5 bases and J lost 5 bases. The CDR3, as DNA: TGTGCCAGCAGCGCCGGACAGGCCTGGGGAGATACGCAGTATTTT. This sequence encodes CASSAGQAWGDTQYF.